Listed here is a single T cell receptor (beta chain). The antigen is not known. The V end was cut by 6 bases, the J end by 3 bases, with 16 bases between. Germline V gives CDR1 MNHEY, CDR2 SVGAGI. The CDR3 loop spans 15 amino acids. With a J-beta primer mix and a sample-barcoded 5' primer, a second PCR ran 7 to 11 cycles. Every sample gave at least 2.5 million paired-end reads containing CDR3. TCRdb analysed the 5' RACE reads with MiXCR anew, one entry per CDR3 protein. Here the sample spans some 710,000 distinct CDR3 sequences, about a fifth being singletons. This entry is derived from a study of blood T cells in healthy people across ages. Study-wide results and caveats: Using unsorted PBMCs precluded a conclusive naive versus antigen-experienced comparison.

The receptor comes from a man between 65 and 85 years old in good health. The rearrangement joins TRBV6-5 to TRBJ2-3; tentative D call: TRBD2 (6 bases). Sequences were obtained from blood. CDR3 protein: CASSPGTLLTDTQYF. The CDR3 nucleotides read TGTGCCAGCAGCCCCGGGACTTTGCTAACAGATACGCAGTATTTT.